This entry lists 8 T cell receptor beta chains sequenced from one sample in a study of Graves' ophthalmopathy and Graves' hyperthyroidism. RNA transcripts were the template, and TCR beta CDR3 regions were amplified from them. A first-round RT-PCR used HTBI primers, followed by a second-round multiplex PCR. TCRdb processed the multiplex PCR reads anew with MiXCR; each CDR3 protein has one entry. The sample lists 350,000 to 400,000 distinct CDR3 sequences, 15% occurring once. The specimen sequenced was peripheral blood. These receptors all come from a woman aged 18 to 35 with stable Graves' hyperthyroidism.

This clonotype was counted ten times or more. The chain links TRBV6-2 or TRBV6-3 to TRBJ1-2; perhaps TRBD1 as D (5 bases). Germline CDR1 is MNHEY and CDR2 is SVGEGT. V lost 4 bases to trimming and J lost 8 bases, with 20 bases between them. The CDR3 runs 15 residues. For the CDR3, the DNA is TGTGCCAGCAGTTTTCCTCCGGGGCCCCCGGGAGGCTACACCTTC. It yields the protein CASSFPPGPPGGYTF.

This clonotype was seen ten or more times. The chain has TRBV11-2 and TRBJ2-7; D ambiguous. The germline V and J ends were trimmed by 3 bases and 2 bases, with 5 bases remaining between them. Germline CDR1 and CDR2: SGHAT and FQNNGV. The CDR3 has 12 residues. The CDR3 spells CASSFGPYEQYF. CDR3 sequence (DNA): TGTGCCAGCAGCTTCGGACCCTACGAGCAGTACTTC. The full variable domain, with the rest looked up from reference TRBV11-2 and TRBJ2-7, is EAGVAQSPRYKIIEKRQSVAFWCNPISGHATLYWYQQILGQGPKLLIQFQNNGVVDDSQLPKDRFSAERLKGVDSTLKIQPAKLEDSAVYLCASSFGPYEQYFGPGTRLTVT.

This clonotype was detected ten times or more. The V call is TRBV2, the J call TRBJ2-2; 7 nucleotides line up with TRBD1. The CDR3 contains 15 residues. The germline CDR1 and CDR2 sequences are SNHLY and FYNNEI. The V and J ends lost 6 bases and 7 bases, in that order; junction bases with no gene match: 11. The CDR3 bases are TGTGCCAGCAGAAAGGGGGCAGGTCTGGGCGGGGAGCTGTTTTTT. Translation gives CASRKGAGLGGELFF.

This clonotype was picked up many times. The gene calls are TRBV29-1 and TRBJ1-2; 7 nucleotides agree with TRBD1. With 5 bases clipped from V and 4 bases from J, the junction kept 4 bases outside the gene matches. The V gene's germline CDR1 is SQVTM and CDR2 ANQGSEA. The CDR3 consists of 12 residues. The CDR3 loop reads CSVSDRTYGYTF. The DNA for the CDR3 is TGCAGCGTTTCGGACAGGACCTATGGCTACACCTTC.

This clonotype was seen only a few times. The chain employs TRBV11-2 and TRBJ1-3; D ambiguous. Germline loops: CDR1 SGHAT, CDR2 FQNNGV. CDR3 length: 15 residues. V lost 7 bases to trimming and J lost 1 base, with 14 bases between them. CDR3 amino acids: CASTSVGGSGNTIYF. DNA of the CDR3: TGTGCCAGCACCTCGGTAGGAGGGTCTGGAAACACCATATATTTT.

A note on this clonotype: A much larger clone lies one base from this, so it may be a read error. This chain joins TRBV9 and TRBJ2-5; 7 nucleotides match TRBD2. The germline CDR1 and CDR2 sequences are SGDLS and YYNGEE. The CDR3 covers 13 residues. This chain's CDR3 is CANSVAGGQTQYF. Here the CDR3 DNA reads TGTGCCAACAGCGTAGCGGGTGGCCAGACCCAGTACTTC.

This chain uses TRBV11-2 with TRBJ1-2; D not certain. This CDR3 contains 13 residues. With 4 bases removed from V and 8 bases from J, the gap between germline ends came to 14 bases. Germline V gene data show CDR1 as SGHAT and CDR2 as FQNNGV. Here the CDR3 DNA reads TGTGCCAGCAGCTCCCACAGTCTTTTGGGCTACACCTTC. As protein: CASSSHSLLGYTF.

This clonotype was recorded many times. The chain combines TRBV19 with TRBJ1-6; no reliable D call. Germline lookup yields CDR1 LNHDA and CDR2 SQIVND (reference sequence). There are 17 residues in the CDR3. The V end lost 3 bases, the J end lost 7 bases, and 19 bases lay between the germline ends. The DNA of the CDR3 is TGTGCCAGTAGTATGGATGGGCCTTCCGCCGCCAATTCACCCCTCCACTTT. Translating gives CASSMDGPSAANSPLHF.